The 10 T cell receptor beta chains below come from one sample, sequenced in a study of cytomegalovirus exposure and HLA in healthy donors listed by TCRdb under 2017. The method behind the library was the immunoSEQ multiplex PCR assay. For the multiplex PCR, a mixture combining 60 forward primers for TCR Vbeta segments and 13 reverse primers for TCR Jbeta segments was used. TCRdb re-hosts the immuneACCESS table, in-frame sequences only. Its copies lack some clones; in the studies checked, an unresolved V gene accounts for under half of them, and the cause for the rest is not known. The sample table shows under 150,000 clones, and roughly two thirds are seen once. About 8.3% of the sample is held by the ten biggest clonotypes. Sequencing was done on a sample of PBMCs. These receptors originate from a man aged 18 to 29 in good health and CMV-seropositive.

This rearrangement joins TRBV6-1 to TRBJ1-6, with a possible D match to TRBD1 (5 bases). The CDR3 is 13 amino acids. Trimming left V 7 bases short and J 4 bases short, with 8 bases between. Germline assignment: CDR1 MNHNS and CDR2 SASEGT. The CDR3 DNA sequence: TGTGCCAGCAACGACAGATATAATTCACCCCTCCACTTT. Its translation: CASNDRYNSPLHF.

This sequence joins TRBV4-1 and TRBJ1-5; a weak D match, TRBD1 (5 bases). The CDR3 totals 16 residues. V was trimmed by 1 base and J by 1 base, leaving 11 bases between them. Germline-derived CDR1 and CDR2 are MGHRA and YSYEKL. CDR3 coding DNA: TGCGCCAGCAGCCAAGTCTTTGGGGGGAGCAATCAGCCCCAGCATTTT. This gives the protein CASSQVFGGSNQPQHF.

By share of the sample, this clone is medium-sized. The chain is built from TRBV19 and TRBJ2-1; 13 bases line up with TRBD2. The V and J ends lost 5 bases and 9 bases, in that order; junction bases with no gene match: 4. The CDR3 contains 14 residues. The V gene's germline CDR1 is LNHDA and CDR2 SQIVND (reference sequence). The CDR3 DNA follows: TGTGCCAGTAGTCCGGGACTAGCGGGGACTGAGCAGTTCTTC. It translates to CASSPGLAGTEQFF.

The chain joins TRBV5-1 to TRBJ2-2, with D unclear. V dropped 1 base and J dropped 0 bases, with 4 bases sitting between them. CDR1 and CDR2 from the germline V gene are SGHRS and YFSETQ. The CDR3 consists of 14 residues. The CDR3 loop reads CASSLTANTGELFF. In DNA form, the CDR3 reads TGCGCCAGCAGCTTGACAGCGAACACCGGGGAGCTGTTTTTT.

J is TRBJ2-7 and V is TRBV14; 7 bases map to TRBD1. Germline V gene sequence: CDR1 SGHDN, CDR2 FVKESK. V gave up 4 bases and J gave up 6 bases; unmatched junction bases: 15. The CDR3 covers 16 residues. The CDR3 region is CASSRTGDSLLGEQYV. CDR3 nucleotides: TGTGCCAGCAGCCGGACTGGGGACAGCCTTTTGGGCGAGCAGTACGTC.

V gene TRBV2 combines with J gene TRBJ2-2; D might be TRBD1 (6 bases). Trimming pared 7 bases from V and 0 bases from J, leaving 18 bases between. Germline loops: CDR1 SNHLY, CDR2 FYNNEI. This CDR3 region has 17 residues. This CDR3 is CASTPNTGQPNTGELFF. DNA of the CDR3: TGTGCCAGCACCCCCAATACAGGGCAGCCGAACACCGGGGAGCTGTTTTTT.

The count of this clone is one. The rearrangement links TRBV5-1 to TRBJ1-4, with D unresolved. The CDR3 is made up of 16 amino acids. Germline-derived CDR1 and CDR2 are SGHRS and YFSETQ. V lost 4 bases and J 4 bases, leaving 17 bases between the germline ends. In DNA, the CDR3 is TGCGCCAGCAGCCCCCGCCTGTTGCAGAATAATGAAAAACTGTTTTTT. It codes for CASSPRLLQNNEKLFF.

This rearrangement joins TRBV28 to TRBJ2-4; tentatively, D is TRBD1 (6 bases). From germline, CDR1 is MDHEN and CDR2 SYDVKM. The CDR3 length is 14 residues. V lost 6 bases, J lost 1 base, and 10 bases lay in between. In nucleotides, the CDR3 is TGTGCCAGCAGGCTTACAGGGGCCAAAAACATTCAGTACTTC. Translating gives CASRLTGAKNIQYF.

The chain couples TRBV11-2 to TRBJ2-5; TRBD2 agrees at 10 bases. Germline V lookup: CDR1 SGHAT, CDR2 FQNNGV. This CDR3 has 16 residues. The V and J ends lost 5 bases and 5 bases, in that order; junction bases with no gene match: 11. CDR3 sequence (DNA): TGTGCCAGCAGCCTGCCTGCGGGACTAGCGTCGGAGACCCAGTACTTC. Amino acids: CASSLPAGLASETQYF.

This clone was picked up one time. V is TRBV11-2 and J is TRBJ2-7; 7 bases fit TRBD1. Germline lookup yields CDR1 SGHAT and CDR2 FQNNGV. Trimming at V came to 3 bases and at J to 3 bases, leaving 2 bases not matched to a gene. This CDR3 is built from 13 residues. The CDR3: CASSFYRGYEQYV. The CDR3 DNA reads as TGTGCCAGCAGCTTTTACAGGGGCTACGAGCAGTACGTC.